This TCR beta chain was recovered during a study of radiation and T cells in renal cell carcinoma. Study background: Nephrectomy followed 15 Gy stereotactic body radiation by 4 weeks. Study outcomes and limitations: In blood, top tumor clones expanded by 2 weeks, shrinking by 4.

In this sample, this clone turned up once. No antigen is known for it. Time point defined: baseline pretreatment blood. The treatment is: 15 Gy SBRT to primary tumor, nephrectomy 4 weeks later. Serial blood draws occurred at baseline and 2 and 4 weeks post-SBRT. Clear cell pathology was present in this patient's renal cell carcinoma. Trimming stripped 6 bases from V and 1 base from J, with 3 bases between. CDR1 and CDR2 (germline): WNHNN, SYGVQD (reference sequence). CDR3 length: 12 residues. This table comes from immunoSEQ multiplex PCR, and its TCRdb copy is limited to in-frame clones, with some not included. The sample yields 120,000 to 150,000 clones, less than 85% seen once.

The clonotype comes from a woman between 50 and 59 years old with renal cell carcinoma. This chain links TRBV10-1 with TRBJ2-2, with D unclear. The specimen comprised blood, sampled from a patient whose treatment included radiotherapy and nephrectomy. Here the CDR3 reads CASRGNTGELFF. In DNA form, the CDR3 reads TGCGCCAGCAGGGGGAACACCGGGGAGCTGTTTTTT.